This paragraph covers one T cell receptor (beta chain) sequence. The data were taken from a study of T cell responses to AZD1222 COVID-19 vaccine. The ends were cut back, 5 bases at V and 1 base at J, with 14 bases in the middle. Germline-derived CDR1 and CDR2 are LNHDA and SQIVND (reference sequence). The CDR3 contains 15 residues. The repertoire was sequenced with immunoSEQ multiplex PCR; TCRdb's copy has only in-frame clones and lacks some. Of 54,000 or so clones in the sample, 87% were seen once. The TCR sequence derives from an adult in good health. Here the sequenced sample was peripheral blood, taken on day 0 of AZD1222 vaccination. The V and J genes are TRBV19 and TRBJ1-1; D ambiguous. The CDR3 DNA is TGTGCCAGTAGTGCCATCCCGGGGAGGAACACTGAAGCTTTCTTT. It codes for CASSAIPGRNTEAFF.